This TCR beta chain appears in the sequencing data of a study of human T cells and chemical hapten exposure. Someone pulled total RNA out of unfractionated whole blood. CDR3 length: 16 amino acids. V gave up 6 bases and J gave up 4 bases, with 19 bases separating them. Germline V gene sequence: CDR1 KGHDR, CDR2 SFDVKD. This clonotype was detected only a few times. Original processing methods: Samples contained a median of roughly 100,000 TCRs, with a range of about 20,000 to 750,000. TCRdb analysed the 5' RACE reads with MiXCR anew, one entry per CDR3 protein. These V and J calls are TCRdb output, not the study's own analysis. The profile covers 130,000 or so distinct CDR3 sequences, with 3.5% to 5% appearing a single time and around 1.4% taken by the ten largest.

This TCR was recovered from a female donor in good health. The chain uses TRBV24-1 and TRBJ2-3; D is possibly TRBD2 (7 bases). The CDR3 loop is CATSRRGGGNADTQYF. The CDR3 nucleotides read TGTGCCACCAGTCGTAGGGGGGGGGGCAACGCAGATACGCAGTATTTT.